A selection of T cell receptor beta chains follows, all from one sample in a study of T cell changes during pregnancy in multiple sclerosis. This table comes from immunoSEQ multiplex PCR, and its TCRdb copy is limited to in-frame clones, with some not included. The sample lists 60,000 to 65,000 clones; 92% were seen once. Source: peripheral blood, taken in the second trimester of pregnancy. The receptors derive from a female donor with multiple sclerosis, enrolled in a pregnancy study. CDR3s include the opening cysteine and the closing phenylalanine or tryptophan. The order of the fields is clone size, J gene, V gene, D gene, CDR3 DNA, CDR3 protein. A D gene is named only where the DNA matches it firmly. Where a row states a size, it is once, few, many or the class of an expanded clone; other rows omit it.

- TRBJ2-3 TRBV2 - TGTGCCAGCAGTGAAGCGACACAGGCAGATACGCAGTATTTT CASSEATQADTQYF
- TRBJ2-5 TRBV11-3 - TGTGCCAGCAGCACGCGGAACCAAGAGACCCAGTACTTC CASSTRNQETQYF
once TRBJ1-4 TRBV30 TRBD1 TGTGCCTCGCCGCAGGGACAGGGGGAAAAACTGTTTTTT CASPQGQGEKLFF
- TRBJ1-4 TRBV10-2 - TGCGCCAGCAGTGAGATACCGGGGAGTGGCGACGAAAAACTGTTTTTT CASSEIPGSGDEKLFF
- TRBJ2-7 TRBV6-6 - TGTGCCAGCAGTTACTCCCCTTACGAGCAGTACTTC CASSYSPYEQYF
- TRBJ2-5 TRBV11-2 - TGTGCCAGCAGCTTCGGGAGGGGGCTCGGAGAGACCCAGTACTTC CASSFGRGLGETQYF
- TRBJ2-5 TRBV6-5 TRBD1 TGTGCCAGCAGTTACTCGTTACAGGGGATGGAGACCCAGTACTTC CASSYSLQGMETQYF
- TRBJ2-5 TRBV7-2 - TGTGCCAGCAGCTTACACAACGGAGTATGGGAGACCCAGTACTTC CASSLHNGVWETQYF
once TRBJ2-1 TRBV2 TRBD1 TGTGCCAGCATTGGGGACAGGGGTACGGATGAGCAGTTCTTC CASIGDRGTDEQFF
- TRBJ2-6 TRBV14 - TGTGCCAGCAGCCTCCAGGGTACTGGGGCCAACGTCCTGACTTTC CASSLQGTGANVLTF
- TRBJ2-7 TRBV27 - TGTGCCAGCAGTTTGGGTTTAGCCCGCTACGAGCAGTACTTC CASSLGLARYEQYF
- TRBJ1-2 TRBV9 TRBD1 TGTGCCAGCAGCGGACAGGGGGATGGCTACACCTTC CASSGQGDGYTF
few TRBJ1-3 TRBV4-1 - TGCGCCAGCAGCCCCTACAGGGCCCGGAACACCATATATTTT CASSPYRARNTIYF
- TRBJ1-1 TRBV11-3 TRBD1 TGTGCCAGCAGCTCGGGACAGGGCGACACTGAAGCTTTCTTT CASSSGQGDTEAFF
- TRBJ1-3 TRBV25-1 - TGTGCCAGCAGTGATTCAAAATCGACAGAACCCTCTGGAAACACCATATATTTT CASSDSKSTEPSGNTIYF
once TRBJ1-6 TRBV30 TRBD1 TGTGCCTGGACCCAGGGGGCAAGCTCCTATAATTCACCCCTCCACTTT CAWTQGASSYNSPLHF
- TRBJ2-3 TRBV5-1 TRBD2 TGCGCCAGCAGCTTGATGTTTAGCGGGAGCACAGATACGCAGTATTTT CASSLMFSGSTDTQYF
- TRBJ2-2 TRBV6-4 - TGTGCCAGCAGTGACATGGGGACTTGGGGGACCGGGGAGCTGTTTTTT CASSDMGTWGTGELFF
- TRBJ2-6 TRBV6-1 - TGTGCCAGCAGTGGGAGAGTGAAGTCTCCAAGCTCTGGGGCCAACGTCCTGACTTTC CASSGRVKSPSSGANVLTF
- TRBJ1-3 TRBV5-4 - TGTGCCAGCAGCCTAGACAGCCGAAGCTCTGGAAACACCATATATTTT CASSLDSRSSGNTIYF
- TRBJ2-7 TRBV11-3 TRBD2 TGTGCCAGCAGCCCAGGGACTAGCGGGGGGGCCTCCTACGAGCAGTACTTC CASSPGTSGGASYEQYF
- TRBJ2-3 TRBV7-2 - TGTGCCAGCAGCTTCGGAGGGTTCACAGATACGCAGTATTTT CASSFGGFTDTQYF
- TRBJ1-4 TRBV5-5 - TGTGCCAGCAGCTTTAGTTCGGGGTACGAAAAACTGTTTTTT CASSFSSGYEKLFF
- TRBJ2-7 TRBV10-3 TRBD1 TGTGCCATCAGTGGGGACAGCTACGAGCAGTACTTC CAISGDSYEQYF
- TRBJ2-7 TRBV6-5 - TGTGCCAGCAGTTACGGGCAGGGTGGTCCCTACGAGCAGTACTTC CASSYGQGGPYEQYF
once TRBJ1-2 TRBV27 TRBD1 TGTGCCAGCAGATATACAGGGGGCAATGGCTACACCTTC CASRYTGGNGYTF
- TRBJ1-1 TRBV5-4 - TGTGCCAGCTCCTTCCGGGTGAACACTGAAGCTTTCTTT CASSFRVNTEAFF
- TRBJ1-1 TRBV18 TRBD1 TGTGCCAGCTCCGCGGGACAGACGAACACTGAAGCTTTCTTT CASSAGQTNTEAFF
- TRBJ2-7 TRBV7-6 TRBD2 TGTGCCAGCAGCCAGAGGCCTAGCGGGACATACGAGCAGTACTTC CASSQRPSGTYEQYF
- TRBJ1-2 TRBV28 - TGTGCCAGCAGTTCGGTAGTATCTAACTATGGCTACACCTTC CASSSVVSNYGYTF
- TRBJ2-7 TRBV2 - TGTGCCAGCAAGCGAGAGGGGGCACGGCGGGGAGTGGACGAGCAGTACTTC CASKREGARRGVDEQYF
- TRBJ2-7 TRBV28 - TGTGCCAGCAGTTTATATGCGGAGGACCCCTACGAGCAGTACTTC CASSLYAEDPYEQYF
- TRBJ2-2 TRBV7-2 TRBD1 TGTGCCAGCAGCCGGACAGGGGTCGGCACCGGGGAGCTGTTTTTT CASSRTGVGTGELFF
- TRBJ1-2 TRBV28 - TGTGCCAGCAGCCCTACCGGCTACACCTTC CASSPTGYTF
- TRBJ2-5 TRBV6-1 TRBD2 TGTGCCAGCAGTGTGATGGCCGCGTCGAGCGGGAGGGCCGGGGAGACCCAGTACTTC CASSVMAASSGRAGETQYF
- TRBJ2-1 TRBV2 - TGTGCCAGCAGTTCTAGGAGCTACAATGAGCAGTTCTTC CASSSRSYNEQFF
- TRBJ2-7 TRBV19 - TGTGCCAGTAGTATCGGCGGGGAAAGCTCCTACGAGCAGTACTTC CASSIGGESSYEQYF
few TRBJ1-5 TRBV19 - TGTGCCAGTAACGCGGGAGGCAATCAGCCCCAGCATTTT CASNAGGNQPQHF
- TRBJ2-7 TRBV30 TRBD1 TGTGCCTGGAGTGCAGGGGGCATACGAGACCGTGGTTACGAGCAGTACTTC CAWSAGGIRDRGYEQYF
- TRBJ1-2 TRBV11-2 TRBD1 TGTGCCAGCAGCCTGGGACAGGGTATAGCTAACTATGGCTACACCTTC CASSLGQGIANYGYTF
- TRBJ2-1 TRBV7-9 TRBD1 TGTGCCAGCAGCTTAAGTGACAGGGTAATCGATGAGCAGTTCTTC CASSLSDRVIDEQFF
- TRBJ2-7 TRBV29-1 TRBD2 TGCAGCGTCGTACTAGCGGGAGTCCACGAGCAGTACTTC CSVVLAGVHEQYF
- TRBJ2-7 TRBV9 - TGTGCCAGCAGCCCCTCTTTTGGGTTAAGGGGAAGTGGGCCCGGCGAGCAGTACTTC CASSPSFGLRGSGPGEQYF
- TRBJ1-3 TRBV18 - TGTGCCAGCTCAGACTCGGGAGGTGGAAACACCATATATTTT CASSDSGGGNTIYF
- TRBJ2-5 TRBV10-2 - TGCGCCAGTGAACAGGGTAGTGGGGAGACCCAGTACTTC CASEQGSGETQYF
- TRBJ1-1 TRBV18 TRBD1 TGTGCCAGCTCACCACCCCGACAGGGGGCGCGAAGAACTGAAGCTTTCTTT CASSPPRQGARRTEAFF
- TRBJ1-5 TRBV6-6 TRBD1 TGTGCCAGCAGTTACGGTGGGGACAGAGATCAGCCCCAGCATTTT CASSYGGDRDQPQHF
few TRBJ2-7 TRBV2 - TGTGCCAGCCGAGGGCTCTACGAGCAGTACTTC CASRGLYEQYF
few TRBJ2-2 TRBV7-9 TRBD2 TGTGCCAGCAGCGACAGACTAGCGGGAGGAACCGGGGAGCTGTTTTTT CASSDRLAGGTGELFF
- TRBJ1-5 TRBV30 TRBD1 TGTGCCTGGACCTCGGGAGGGGGCTATAGCAATCAGCCCCAGCATTTT CAWTSGGGYSNQPQHF
- TRBJ2-1 TRBV10-3 TRBD2 TGTGCCGCGACCGGGACTAGGGGGTCTAATGAGCAGTTCTTC CAATGTRGSNEQFF
- TRBJ2-2 TRBV7-7 TRBD2 TGTGCTAGCAGCTTACGGCTAGCGGGTTACACCGGGGAGCTGTTTTTT CASSLRLAGYTGELFF